Listed below are T cell receptor beta chains from one sample, sequenced in a study of blood T cell repertoires in COVID-19. The table came from immunoSEQ multiplex PCR; TCRdb's copy has only in-frame clones and leaves some out. The data show 84,000 or so clones, 80% seen once. Sequencing used peripheral blood. Source of these receptors: a woman older than 75 with acute or convalescent COVID-19. Both conserved end residues are part of each CDR3. A D gene is named only where the DNA matches it firmly. Rows may omit the clone size; those that give it use once, few, many or a size class.

D gene,J gene,V gene,clone size,CDR3 length,CDR3 protein,CDR3 DNA
NA,TRBJ2-3,TRBV9,NA,15,CASSVGGARTDTQYF,TGTGCCAGCAGCGTAGGCGGGGCCCGCACAGATACGCAGTATTTT
NA,TRBJ1-2,TRBV9,NA,14,CASSVAYLNYGYTF,TGTGCCAGCAGCGTAGCGTACCTAAACTATGGCTACACCTTC
NA,TRBJ1-3,TRBV5-1,NA,18,CASSLSTGIRSSGNTIYF,TGCGCCAGCAGCTTGTCTACAGGGATACGGAGCTCTGGAAACACCATATATTTT
TRBD1,TRBJ1-2,TRBV29-1,medium-sized,14,CSAVRQGAVGGYTF,TGCAGCGCGGTGCGACAGGGGGCGGTAGGAGGCTACACCTTC
TRBD1,TRBJ1-5,TRBV3-1/TRBV3-2,NA,16,CASSQVSGTGASSLHF,TGTGCCAGCAGCCAAGTGTCAGGGACAGGGGCCTCCTCCCTGCATTTT
NA,TRBJ1-4,TRBV6-1,few,12,CASKQGDEKLFF,TGTGCCAGCAAACAGGGAGATGAAAAACTGTTTTTT
TRBD1,TRBJ1-1,TRBV6-5,NA,15,CASSYSGQGLTEAFF,TGTGCCAGCAGTTATTCCGGACAGGGATTAACTGAAGCTTTCTTT
TRBD2,TRBJ2-3,TRBV10-3,NA,14,CAIAREGGTDTQYF,TGTGCCATCGCGCGGGAGGGGGGCACAGATACGCAGTATTTT
NA,TRBJ1-6,TRBV11-2,NA,15,CASSPQQGYNSPLHF,TGTGCCAGCAGCCCCCAGCAGGGCTATAATTCACCCCTCCACTTT
NA,TRBJ2-3,TRBV24-1,NA,15,CATSDGGDSTDTQYF,TGTGCCACCAGTGATGGAGGGGACAGCACAGATACGCAGTATTTT
NA,TRBJ1-5,TRBV5-1,NA,14,CASSLSGGDQPQHF,TGCGCCAGCAGCTTGTCCGGGGGGGATCAGCCCCAGCATTTT
TRBD2,TRBJ2-5,TRBV5-1,NA,13,CASSSTSSETQYF,TGCGCCAGCAGCTCGACTAGCTCGGAGACCCAGTACTTC
TRBD1,TRBJ2-7,TRBV4-2,NA,17,CASSPSSRTGPSYEQYF,TGTGCCAGCAGCCCATCGTCCCGGACAGGACCCTCCTACGAGCAGTACTTC
NA,TRBJ2-5,TRBV4-1,NA,15,CASSSIYRLGETQYF,TGCGCCAGCAGCTCGATTTACAGGTTAGGGGAGACCCAGTACTTC
NA,TRBJ2-3,TRBV9,NA,15,CASSVRGGPTDTQYF,TGTGCCAGCAGCGTTCGAGGGGGTCCCACAGATACGCAGTATTTT
NA,TRBJ1-2,TRBV7-9,NA,15,CASSLARGGNYGYTF,TGTGCCAGCAGCTTGGCCAGGGGAGGGAACTATGGCTACACCTTC
NA,TRBJ2-3,TRBV6-5,NA,13,CASRVQGRDTQYF,TGTGCCAGCAGGGTACAGGGACGAGATACGCAGTATTTT
TRBD1,TRBJ1-2,TRBV11-2,NA,12,CASSLGQQSYTF,TGTGCCAGCAGCTTGGGACAGCAAAGTTACACCTTC
TRBD2,TRBJ2-1,TRBV2,NA,18,CASSETPASGYSYNEQFF,TGTGCCAGCAGTGAAACCCCGGCTAGCGGCTACTCCTACAATGAGCAGTTCTTC
NA,TRBJ2-7,TRBV5-1,NA,14,CASTNQGNSYEQYF,TGCGCCAGCACCAATCAGGGGAACTCCTACGAGCAGTACTTC
NA,TRBJ2-7,TRBV28,NA,18,CASSFGLSAGARGSEQYF,TGTGCCAGCAGTTTTGGTCTTTCTGCGGGGGCTCGTGGGAGCGAGCAGTACTTC
TRBD1,TRBJ1-5,TRBV6-5,once,15,CASRPPGQGNQPQHF,TGTGCCAGCAGACCGCCGGGACAGGGCAATCAGCCCCAGCATTTT
NA,TRBJ2-2,TRBV7-3,many,14,CASSLRRGTGELFF,TGTGCCAGCAGCTTAAGAAGGGGCACCGGGGAGCTGTTTTTT
TRBD1,TRBJ1-5,TRBV5-6,NA,15,CASSLGGQFNQPQHF,TGTGCCAGCAGCTTGGGGGGACAGTTCAATCAGCCCCAGCATTTT
NA,TRBJ1-1,TRBV2,NA,12,CASMREGTEAFF,TGTGCCAGCATGAGGGAAGGGACTGAAGCTTTCTTT
NA,TRBJ1-1,TRBV18,NA,14,CASSPQGGNTEAFF,TGTGCCAGCTCACCCCAGGGAGGCAACACTGAAGCTTTCTTT
NA,TRBJ1-3,TRBV18,NA,16,CASSPPEGLSGNTIYF,TGTGCCAGCTCACCGCCAGAGGGCCTCTCTGGAAACACCATATATTTT
TRBD1,TRBJ1-2,TRBV7-2,NA,16,CASSLGGQGAGYGYTF,TGTGCCAGCAGCTTAGGGGGGCAGGGGGCAGGGTATGGCTACACCTTC
TRBD2,TRBJ2-5,TRBV6-1,once,16,CASSEWVAGVGETQYF,TGTGCCAGCAGTGAGTGGGTAGCGGGAGTTGGGGAGACCCAGTACTTC
NA,TRBJ2-2,TRBV15,NA,16,CATSPKRHANTGELFF,TGTGCCACCAGCCCAAAGAGACATGCGAACACCGGGGAGCTGTTTTTT
NA,TRBJ2-7,TRBV2,few,11,CASSPVVEQYF,TGTGCCAGCAGTCCTGTCGTCGAGCAGTACTTC
TRBD2,TRBJ2-2,TRBV4-1,NA,16,CASSQDDSGRTGELFF,TGCGCCAGCAGCCAAGATGATAGCGGGAGGACTGGGGAGCTGTTTTTT
TRBD2,TRBJ2-3,TRBV4-2,once,18,CASSQQVGLAGPTDTQYF,TGTGCCAGCAGCCAACAGGTTGGTTTAGCGGGACCCACAGATACGCAGTATTTT
TRBD1,TRBJ2-7,TRBV20-1,once,11,CSAWTGGEQYF,TGCAGTGCGTGGACAGGGGGCGAGCAGTACTTC
TRBD1,TRBJ1-2,TRBV18,NA,13,CASSRDRNYGYTF,TGTGCCAGCTCTAGGGACAGGAACTATGGCTACACCTTC
NA,TRBJ2-1,TRBV5-6,NA,14,CASSPVTYYNEQFF,TGTGCCAGCAGTCCCGTGACTTACTACAATGAGCAGTTCTTC